In its sample, the clone carrying this TCR beta chain was seen many times. What it binds is not known. This CDR3 spans 13 amino acids. Germline CDR1 SGHVS, CDR2 FQNEAQ. V lost 5 bases and J 5 bases, leaving 12 bases between the germline ends. Via MiXCR, TCRdb re-called the PCR reads, giving one row per CDR3 protein. The sample has about 36,000 distinct CDR3 sequences, less than 20% seen once; the top ten hold about 6.2%. This sample is part of a study of molecular identifiers for immune sequencing clone quantification. The overall study: In replicates, RNA from about 21,000 or 97,000 naive CD8 cells was divided five ways and four parts were sequenced.

Notes on the study in general: Researchers reportedly could pick up spiked Jurkat TCR RNA from one cell mixed into some 1 million naive cells. Over 97% of effector molecules, yet under 1% of naive-cell molecules, were held by clones above 20 RNA copies.

The J gene is TRBJ2-5, the V gene TRBV7-8, with D possibly matching TRBD1 (5 bases). The clonotype comes from a human donor in good health. Some libraries in this study had Jurkat cell RNA spiked in. The specimen sequenced was naive CD8+ T cells from blood, with Jurkat cell RNA spiked in. Noted subset: FACS-sorted CD8+CD4-CCR7+CD45RA+ naive T cells. The CDR3 nucleotides read TGTGCCAGCAGCCCTTACCCAGGGGAGACCCAGTACTTC. Amino acid sequence: CASSPYPGETQYF.